The 4 T cell receptor beta chains below come from one sample, sequenced in a study of T cells in Graves' hyperthyroidism and ophthalmopathy. Amplification yielded TCR beta CDR3 regions, with RNA transcripts as the source. The TCR CDR3 first-round RT-PCR relied on the HTBI primer set. TCRdb reanalysed the multiplex PCR reads using MiXCR and keeps one entry per CDR3 protein. Of under 400,000 distinct CDR3 sequences detected, 15% to 17% appear once; the ten largest clones hold 25% to 35%. Sequenced sample: blood. The receptor source for this set is a woman between 18 and 29 years old with Graves' hyperthyroidism that later progressed to Graves' ophthalmopathy.

This clonotype came up many times. The CDR3: CASASSNTEAFF. Here the CDR3 DNA reads TGTGCCAGCGCGAGTTCCAACACTGAAGCTTTCTTT. The rearrangement joins TRBV28 to TRBJ1-1; D gene unclear. The CDR3 contains 12 residues. Germline V CDR1 and CDR2: MDHEN, SYDVKM. V dropped 8 bases and J dropped 2 bases, with 9 bases sitting between them.

This clonotype was counted ten times or more. The rearrangement uses TRBV3-1 and TRBJ2-1; perhaps D is TRBD1 or TRBD2 (7 bases each). The CDR3 contains 16 residues. In germline, CDR1 is LGHDT, CDR2 YNNKEL (reference sequence). The V and J ends lost 3 bases and 3 bases respectively, with 15 bases between them. The CDR3 spells CASSHPRGRVYNEQFF. The CDR3, as DNA: TGTGCCAGCAGCCACCCCAGGGGGAGGGTCTACAATGAGCAGTTCTTC.

This clonotype appeared a few times. This rearrangement joins TRBV19 to TRBJ2-2; D call uncertain. Germline-derived CDR1 and CDR2 are LNHDA and SQIVND (reference sequence). Trimming left V 3 bases short and J 5 bases short, with 13 bases between. The CDR3 length is 15 residues. The CDR3 DNA reads TGTGCCAGTAGTATGCCCACCGCCCGGACCGGGGAGCTGTTTTTT. It codes for CASSMPTARTGELFF.

Note on this clonotype: One base away lies a much larger clone, so this may be a sequencing read error. The gene calls are TRBV5-1 and TRBJ1-2, with D possibly being TRBD1 (5 bases). The CDR3 loop spans 13 amino acids. Germline assignment: CDR1 SGHRS and CDR2 YFSETQ. The CDR3 sequence: CASSSGQNYSYTF. The CDR3 nucleotides are TGCGCCAGCAGCTCGGGGCAGAACTATAGCTACACCTTC.